Presented here are 27 T cell receptor beta chains from one specimen sequenced in a study of STAT3 mutations in large granular lymphocyte leukemia. Study-wide results and limits: In T-cell large granular lymphocyte leukemia, about half of patients showed multiple immunodominant subclonotypes.

TCRdb's copy holds only in-frame clones and misses some; the assay was immunoSEQ multiplex PCR. The sample comprises about 2,500 clones, over 75% of which are singletons, and under 95% rests with the top ten. These TCRs' antigens remain unknown. The specimen was peripheral blood mononuclear cells. These TCRs come from a woman in her 70s with T-cell large granular lymphocyte leukemia. Some clones in this sample may be carry-over from other donors' samples.

The genes are TRBV28 and TRBJ2-7; 9 positions match TRBD1. Losses at the gene ends were 7 bases for V and 3 bases for J; bases not matched to a gene: 7. The V gene's germline CDR1 is MDHEN and CDR2 SYDVKM. This CDR3 is 14 amino acids long. This chain's CDR3 is CASTTRGQGYEQYF. The CDR3 nucleotides are TGTGCCAGCACCACTAGGGGACAGGGCTACGAGCAGTACTTC. Looking up the rest from reference TRBV28 and TRBJ2-7 gives the full variable domain: DVKVTQSSRYLVKRTGEKVFLECVQDMDHENMFWYRQDPGLGLRLIYFSYDVKMKEKGDIPEGYSVSREKKERFSLILESASTNQTSMYLCASTTRGQGYEQYFGPGTRLTVT.

The genes are TRBV30 and TRBJ1-1; maybe TRBD1 (5 bases). CDR1 GTSNPN and CDR2 SVGIG come from the germline V gene (reference sequence). The CDR3 has 16 residues. Trimming removed 0 bases at V and 1 base at J, with 15 bases between. This CDR3 reads CAWSVSQGRTNTEAFF. DNA for the CDR3: TGTGCCTGGAGTGTAAGCCAGGGAAGAACGAACACTGAAGCTTTCTTT.

J is TRBJ2-1 and V is TRBV9; D is unresolved. V lost 0 bases and J 1 base, leaving 17 bases between the germline ends. Germline-derived CDR1 and CDR2 are SGDLS and YYNGEE. This CDR3 spans 18 amino acids. The CDR3 protein is CASSVVSSNMGSYNEQFF. CDR3 coding DNA: TGTGCCAGCAGCGTAGTTTCGAGTAATATGGGGTCCTACAATGAGCAGTTCTTC.

J is TRBJ2-7 and V is TRBV4-1; D remains unclear. V was clipped by 0 bases and J by 5 bases, with 8 bases between them. From germline, CDR1 is MGHRA and CDR2 YSYEKL. CDR3 length: 13 residues. The CDR3, as DNA: TGCGCCAGCAGCCAAGATCGAGAGAACGAGCAGTACTTC. Protein: CASSQDRENEQYF.

V and J are TRBV19 and TRBJ1-3; 8 bases fit TRBD1. Germline lookup yields CDR1 LNHDA and CDR2 SQIVND (reference sequence). The CDR3 contains 14 residues. V gave up 6 bases and J gave up 4 bases; unmatched junction bases: 5. The CDR3 DNA follows: TGTGCCAGTAGCTTTGGGACAGGAGGAAACACCATATATTTT. It is translated as CASSFGTGGNTIYF.

V usage is TRBV19 and J usage is TRBJ2-7; TRBD1 or TRBD2 may be the D gene (5 bases each). CDR3 length: 14 residues. The germline V and J ends were trimmed by 4 bases and 5 bases, with 15 bases remaining between them. From germline, CDR1 is LNHDA and CDR2 SQIVND (reference sequence). CDR3 in amino acids: CASSTGTVVDEQYF. CDR3 DNA sequence: TGTGCCAGTAGTACCGGGACGGTGGTGGACGAGCAGTACTTC.

The rearrangement links TRBV20-1 to TRBJ1-1; D gene ambiguous. V lost 5 bases, J lost 7 bases, and 11 bases lay in between. This CDR3 comprises 11 residues. Germline lookup yields CDR1 DFQATT and CDR2 SNEGSKA (reference sequence). CDR3: CSAVSWVEAFF. In DNA form, the CDR3 reads TGCAGTGCTGTCTCGTGGGTTGAAGCTTTCTTT.

The chain carries TRBV29-1 and TRBJ1-1; possible D gene TRBD1, 5 bases. Germline V CDR1 and CDR2: SQVTM, ANQGSEA. CDR3 length: 13 residues. With 6 bases removed from V and 0 bases from J, the gap between germline ends came to 11 bases. Here the CDR3 DNA reads TGCAGCGTACAACCGGGGCTGAACACTGAAGCTTTCTTT. It is translated as CSVQPGLNTEAFF.

The chain employs TRBV30 and TRBJ2-2; D may be TRBD1 (6 bases). In germline, CDR1 is GTSNPN, CDR2 SVGIG (reference sequence). This CDR3 contains 13 residues. Between the trimmed V and J ends, which lost 4 bases and 3 bases, there was a span of 9 bases. The CDR3 reads CAWNGQYTGELFF. CDR3 DNA: TGTGCCTGGAATGGACAGTACACCGGGGAGCTGTTTTTT.

This clone turned up a few times. The CDR3 spells CASSSSDRYTEAFF. CDR3 bases: TGTGCCAGCAGCTCCTCGGACAGATACACTGAAGCTTTCTTT. This rearrangement joins TRBV11-2 to TRBJ1-1; D possibly corresponds to TRBD1 (6 bases). The germline V and J ends were trimmed by 4 bases and 3 bases, with 12 bases remaining between them. This CDR3 has 14 amino acids. Germline CDR1 SGHAT, CDR2 FQNNGV.

The chain carries TRBV5-1 and TRBJ1-4; D uncertain. Germline-derived CDR1 and CDR2 are SGHRS and YFSETQ. V was cut by 4 bases and J by 5 bases, with 12 bases left in between. CDR3 length equals 14 residues. The CDR3 nucleotides read TGCGCCAGCAGCCTGGGAATGGGAAATGAAAAACTGTTTTTT. As protein: CASSLGMGNEKLFF.

This chain uses TRBV6-5 with TRBJ1-1, with 7 bases lining up with TRBD1. Per the germline V gene, CDR1 is MNHEY and CDR2 is SVGAGI. The J segment lost 11 bases and the V segment lost 6 bases, leaving 9 bases of the junction unmatched. The CDR3 sequence is 12 residues long. The CDR3 loop is CASRSDRDRAFF. DNA of the CDR3: TGTGCCAGCAGGTCCGACAGGGATCGGGCTTTCTTT.

The chain uses TRBV15 and TRBJ2-3; tentatively, D is TRBD1 (5 bases). Trimming removed 1 base from V and 0 bases from J, with 11 bases in between. The CDR3 has 16 residues. CDR1 is LNHNV and CDR2 is YYDKDF in the germline V gene (reference sequence). The CDR3 loop is CATSRVPGHSTDTQYF. The CDR3 DNA sequence: TGTGCCACCAGCAGAGTCCCAGGGCATAGCACAGATACGCAGTATTTT.

The gene calls are TRBV10-3 and TRBJ1-5; TRBD1 is a possible D gene (5 bases). Per germline, CDR1 ENHRY and CDR2 SYGVKD. This CDR3 is 15 amino acids long. Trimming left V 1 base short and J 4 bases short, with 11 bases between. The CDR3 is CAISELQGANQPQHF. The CDR3 DNA sequence: TGTGCCATCAGTGAGTTGCAGGGCGCTAATCAGCCCCAGCATTTT.

V and J are TRBV5-1 and TRBJ2-2; D remains unclear. CDR1 SGHRS and CDR2 YFSETQ come from the germline V gene. The CDR3 is made up of 13 amino acids. Trimming stripped 1 base from V and 5 bases from J, with 6 bases between. CDR3 loop: CASSLQTTGELFF. The CDR3 DNA follows: TGCGCCAGCAGCTTGCAGACAACCGGGGAGCTGTTTTTT. Supplemented by reference TRBV5-1 and TRBJ2-2, the full variable domain reads KAGVTQTPRYLIKTRGQQVTLSCSPISGHRSVSWYQQTPGQGLQFLFEYFSETQRNKGNFPGRFSGRQFSNSRSEMNVSTLELGDSALYLCASSLQTTGELFFGEGSRLTVL.

In its sample, this clone was seen once. The J gene is TRBJ1-2, the V gene TRBV7-9; TRBD1 matches at 7 bases. The ends lost 3 bases at V and 2 bases at J; junction bases unmatched: 3. The CDR3 runs 14 residues. The germline gives CDR1 SEHNR, CDR2 FQNEAQ (reference sequence). The CDR3, as DNA: TGTGCCAGCAGCTTGTGGGACAGAAACTATGGCTACACCTTC. It specifies CASSLWDRNYGYTF.

The chain combines TRBV5-1 with TRBJ2-5, with D tentatively TRBD2 (6 bases). The V end lost 7 bases, the J end lost 0 bases, and 13 bases lay between the germline ends. This CDR3 has 14 amino acids. The germline gives CDR1 SGHRS, CDR2 YFSETQ. CDR3 sequence: CASSLGTYQETQYF. The CDR3 DNA follows: TGCGCCAGCTCCCTCGGGACTTACCAAGAGACCCAGTACTTC.

This chain links TRBV6-6 with TRBJ1-2; tentative D call: TRBD1 (6 bases). The germline gives CDR1 MNHNY, CDR2 SVGAGI (reference sequence). The CDR3 extends over 11 amino acids. V gave up 10 bases and J gave up 7 bases, with 13 bases separating them. CDR3 amino acids: CATKGEGGYTF. The DNA for the CDR3 is TGTGCCACAAAGGGGGAAGGTGGCTACACCTTC.

This chain links TRBV5-1 with TRBJ2-2; weak D call: TRBD1 (5 bases). The CDR3 covers 14 residues. Germline lookup yields CDR1 SGHRS and CDR2 YFSETQ. The germline V and J ends were trimmed by 7 bases and 2 bases, with 12 bases remaining between them. CDR3: CASGAVTNTGELFF. The CDR3 nucleotides are TGCGCCAGCGGGGCAGTGACCAACACCGGGGAGCTGTTTTTT.

The chain joins TRBV6-1 to TRBJ2-7, with D unclear. The germline V gene encodes CDR1 MNHNS and CDR2 SASEGT. V dropped 2 bases and J dropped 1 base, with 6 bases sitting between them. This CDR3 contains 13 residues. The CDR3 DNA is TGTGCCAGCAGTGAATCAGAATCCTACGAGCAGTACTTC. Protein sequence: CASSESESYEQYF.

This clone was counted between two and nine times. The chain couples TRBV6-5 to TRBJ1-2, with 7 bases lining up with TRBD1. V lost 6 bases to trimming and J lost 2 bases; unmatched junction nucleotides: 6. The CDR3 has 14 amino acids. The V gene's germline CDR1 is MNHEY and CDR2 SVGAGI. CDR3 nucleotide sequence: TGTGCCAGCAGAAGGGGGCAGGGGAACTATGGCTACACCTTC. Translated, it gives CASRRGQGNYGYTF.

The V call is TRBV9, the J call TRBJ2-2, with D perhaps TRBD1 (5 bases). Germline V gives CDR1 SGDLS, CDR2 YYNGEE. Trimming took off 0 bases at V and 7 bases at J, with 13 bases between the two ends. The CDR3 is 15 residues long. CDR3 sequence: CASSVDSGAGGELFF. For the CDR3, the DNA is TGTGCCAGCAGCGTAGATAGTGGGGCCGGCGGGGAGCTGTTTTTT.

V is TRBV29-1 and J is TRBJ1-1, with 7 bases identical to TRBD1. Germline lookup yields CDR1 SQVTM and CDR2 ANQGSEA. The junction had 8 bases not matched to a gene; V was cut back by 6 bases and J by 4 bases. CDR3 length: 13 amino acids. The CDR3 DNA is TGCAGCGTCGTGTACAGGGGCGGCACTGAAGCTTTCTTT. It is translated as CSVVYRGGTEAFF.

The rearrangement uses TRBV5-1 and TRBJ2-7; D remains ambiguous. Germline loops: CDR1 SGHRS, CDR2 YFSETQ. CDR3 length: 14 residues. V lost 0 bases to trimming and J lost 0 bases, with 7 bases between them. DNA of the CDR3: TGCGCCAGCAGCTTGGCCTTCAGCTCCTACGAGCAGTACTTC. Protein sequence: CASSLAFSSYEQYF.

In its sample, this clone was seen a few times. The gene calls are TRBV5-1 and TRBJ1-6, with 11 bases lining up with TRBD1. The CDR3 is 16 residues long. CDR1 and CDR2 from the germline V gene are SGHRS and YFSETQ. V gave up 0 bases and J gave up 7 bases; unmatched junction bases: 3. The CDR3 reads CASSLDGDRGNSPLHF. The CDR3 DNA is TGCGCCAGCAGCTTGGACGGGGACAGGGGGAATTCACCCCTCCACTTT.

A single count supports this clone. The chain has TRBV30 and TRBJ1-1; D unclear. CDR3 length equals 11 residues. The V gene's germline CDR1 is GTSNPN and CDR2 SVGIG (reference sequence). The V end lost 6 bases, the J end lost 2 bases, and 7 bases lay between the germline ends. The CDR3 region has the DNA TGTGCCTGCACGGACAACACTGAAGCTTTCTTT. Amino acids: CACTDNTEAFF.

J is TRBJ1-6 and V is TRBV30, with D possibly TRBD1 on 6 matching bases. There are 14 residues in the CDR3. CDR1 and CDR2 (germline): GTSNPN, SVGIG (reference sequence). Trimming took 5 bases from V and 7 from J, leaving 15 bases between them. Here the CDR3 DNA reads TGTGCCTGGGGGGGGCCAGAAGGGAATTCACCCCTCCACTTT. The encoded protein is CAWGGPEGNSPLHF.